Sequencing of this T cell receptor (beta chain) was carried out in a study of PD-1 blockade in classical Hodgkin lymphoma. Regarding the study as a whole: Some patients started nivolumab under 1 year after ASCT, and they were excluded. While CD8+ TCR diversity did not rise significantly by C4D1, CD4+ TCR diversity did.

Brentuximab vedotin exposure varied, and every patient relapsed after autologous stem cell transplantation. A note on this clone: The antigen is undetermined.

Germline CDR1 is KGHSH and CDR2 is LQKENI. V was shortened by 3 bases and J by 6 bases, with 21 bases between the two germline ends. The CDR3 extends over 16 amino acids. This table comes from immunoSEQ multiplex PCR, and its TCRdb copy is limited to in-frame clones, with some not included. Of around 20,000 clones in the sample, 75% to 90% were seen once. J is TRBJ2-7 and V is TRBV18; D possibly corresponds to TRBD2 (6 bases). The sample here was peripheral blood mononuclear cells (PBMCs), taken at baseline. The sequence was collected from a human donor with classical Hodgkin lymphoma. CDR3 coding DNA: TGTGCCAGCTCACCCGTGGACCGTAGGTCGGGGGTCGAGCAGTACTTC. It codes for CASSPVDRRSGVEQYF.